These 8 T cell receptor beta chains were sequenced from one sample in a study of shared clonotypes between healthy human individuals. TCRdb's table, derived via immunoSEQ multiplex PCR, lists solely in-frame clones and lacks some. The sample gives about 2 million clones, 95% of which show up once; roughly 0.13% is in the top ten. The sample was naive CD4+ T cells sorted from blood. Subset reported: CD45RA+ positively selected. The receptor set was obtained from a man aged 18-30 years in good health.

The CDR3 region has the DNA TGCGCCAGCAGTCCAGGGTGGCCCTACGAGCAGTACTTC. Translated: CASSPGWPYEQYF. The chain couples TRBV10-1 to TRBJ2-7; D possibly corresponds to TRBD1 (5 bases). CDR3 length equals 13 residues. The germline V gene has CDR1 WNHNN and CDR2 SYGVQD (reference sequence). Trimming took 5 bases from V and 2 from J, leaving 10 bases between them.

This chain joins TRBV5-1 and TRBJ2-5, with 7 bases matching TRBD2. This CDR3 is 14 amino acids long. V lost 5 bases, J lost 5 bases, and 9 bases stayed unmatched. The V gene's germline CDR1 is SGHRS and CDR2 YFSETQ. This CDR3 is CASRTREGQETQYF. CDR3 sequence (DNA): TGCGCCAGCAGAACGAGGGAGGGCCAGGAGACCCAGTACTTC.

The rearrangement links TRBV29-1 to TRBJ2-3; D perhaps matches TRBD1 (5 bases). Trimming cost V 5 bases and J 1 base, with 19 bases left between them. There are 16 residues in the CDR3. The germline V gene has CDR1 SQVTM and CDR2 ANQGSEA. The CDR3 DNA reads as TGCAGCGTTAAAGGATTAGTGCAGGGTGGCACAGATACGCAGTATTTT. It translates to CSVKGLVQGGTDTQYF.

The rearrangement joins TRBV6-5 to TRBJ2-1; D remains ambiguous. V lost 5 bases to trimming and J lost 0 bases, with 8 bases between them. The CDR3 spans 14 residues. Germline lookup yields CDR1 MNHEY and CDR2 SVGAGI. CDR3 bases: TGTGCCAGCAGTGGCGAGAGCTCCTACAATGAGCAGTTCTTC. Translating gives CASSGESSYNEQFF.

This chain joins TRBV28 and TRBJ1-6; maybe TRBD1 (5 bases). V lost 5 bases and J lost 10, with 21 bases in between. CDR3 length equals 16 residues. The germline gives CDR1 MDHEN, CDR2 SYDVKM. This CDR3 reads CASSPALGSKGSPLHF. CDR3 in DNA: TGTGCCAGCAGTCCTGCCCTTGGCTCCAAGGGGTCACCCCTCCACTTT.

The CDR3 DNA reads TGTGCCAGCAGGCCAATCCGGGACAGAGACAATGAGCAGTTCTTC. Translating it yields CASRPIRDRDNEQFF. The chain uses TRBV11-2 and TRBJ2-1; TRBD1 matches at 7 bases. Trimming took 6 bases from V and 5 from J; bases not matched to a gene: 10. Germline V gene data show CDR1 as SGHAT and CDR2 as FQNNGV. This CDR3 spans 15 amino acids.

A note on this clone: Other DNA sequences in the same sample also yield this CDR3. The chain uses TRBV7-9 and TRBJ2-7, with 9 positions matching TRBD1. The CDR3 spans 14 residues. CDR1 is SEHNR, CDR2 FQNEAQ, per germline (reference sequence). The V gene end was trimmed by 5 bases and the J gene end by 4 bases; junction bases not matched to a gene: 6. The CDR3 region is CASSPGQGPYEQYF. CDR3 bases: TGTGCCAGCAGCCCGGGACAGGGCCCATACGAGCAGTACTTC.

V usage is TRBV28 and J usage is TRBJ2-3; 7 bases align to TRBD1. The CDR3 contains 17 residues. The germline V gene encodes CDR1 MDHEN and CDR2 SYDVKM. Unmatched junction bases numbered 14, after V lost 6 bases and J lost 2 bases. As DNA, the CDR3 is TGTGCCAGCAGCCAGACAGGGAAAAGGGGGTACACAGATACGCAGTATTTT. Its protein is CASSQTGKRGYTDTQYF.